The present entry profiles one TCR beta chain with its context. The antigen remains unidentified. The data were obtained in a study of T cells in localized non-small cell lung cancer. Study-wide results and caveats: Appearing in adjacent lung were a median roughly 60 of the top 100 tumor clones. Investigators sequenced only a single tumor region, leaving heterogeneity possible.

Assay used: immunoSEQ multiplex PCR; TCRdb lists only in-frame clones, some missing. The sample carries roughly 89,000 clones, approximately 90% recorded once. The sample in question was PBMCs, obtained before any cancer treatment. This TCR was recovered from a woman between 40 and 69 years old with stage II squamous cell lung carcinoma.

CDR3 loop: CASSLGGGGKQFF. Here the CDR3 DNA reads TGTGCCAGCAGCTTAGGAGGTGGGGGCAAGCAGTTCTTC. This rearrangement joins TRBV7-6 to TRBJ2-1; D possibly corresponds to TRBD1 (6 bases). Between the trimmed V and J ends, which lost 1 base and 11 bases, there was a span of 12 bases. The CDR3 loop spans 13 amino acids. Germline V gene sequence: CDR1 SGHVS, CDR2 FNYEAQ.